These T cell receptor beta chains were read from a single sample in a study of T cell clones after liver transplantation. Assay used: immunoSEQ multiplex PCR; TCRdb lists only in-frame clones, some missing. The table has several thousand clones, almost 80% seen once. This specimen was CD8+ T cells from blood, taken before liver transplant. These receptors all come from a human donor who received a liver transplant. Both conserved end residues are part of each CDR3. A D gene is named only where the DNA matches it firmly. Expanded clones get a size class; other rows say once, few or many, or leave the size out.

CDR3nt: TGTGCCAGCACCACCGAGGGGGCTCACACCTACGAGCAGTACTTC; CDR3aa: CASTTEGAHTYEQYF; d_gene: TRBD1; v_gene: TRBV7-8; abundance: -; j_gene: TRBJ2-7
CDR3nt: TGTGCCAGCAGTTTAACAGGGAACACAGATACGCAGTATTTT; CDR3aa: CASSLTGNTDTQYF; d_gene: -; v_gene: TRBV27; abundance: -; j_gene: TRBJ2-3
CDR3nt: TGTGCCAGCAGCTTATCAGGAAATCAGCCCCAGCATTTT; CDR3aa: CASSLSGNQPQHF; d_gene: -; v_gene: TRBV7-6; abundance: -; j_gene: TRBJ1-5
CDR3nt: TGTGCCAGCAGCTATGGACAGGGTTTGAACCTCGCTACAGATACGCAGTATTTT; CDR3aa: CASSYGQGLNLATDTQYF; d_gene: TRBD1; v_gene: TRBV11-2; abundance: -; j_gene: TRBJ2-3
CDR3nt: TGTGCCAGCAGTTTGGGACAGGGGGCGTACGAGCAGTACTTC; CDR3aa: CASSLGQGAYEQYF; d_gene: TRBD1; v_gene: TRBV27; abundance: large; j_gene: TRBJ2-7
CDR3nt: TGTGCCAGCAGCTCGGACGCCTACGAGCAGTACTTC; CDR3aa: CASSSDAYEQYF; d_gene: -; v_gene: TRBV7-9; abundance: -; j_gene: TRBJ2-7
CDR3nt: TGCGCCAGCAGCCAAGAAACACAGGCAAAGAACACTGAAGCTTTCTTT; CDR3aa: CASSQETQAKNTEAFF; d_gene: -; v_gene: TRBV4-1; abundance: few; j_gene: TRBJ1-1
CDR3nt: TGTGCCAGCAGTTACGGGACTAGCGGGGGAGATACGCAGTATTTT; CDR3aa: CASSYGTSGGDTQYF; d_gene: TRBD2; v_gene: TRBV5-5; abundance: -; j_gene: TRBJ2-3
CDR3nt: TGTGCCAGCAGTTATACCCCCAACGAGCAGTACTTC; CDR3aa: CASSYTPNEQYF; d_gene: -; v_gene: TRBV6-5; abundance: -; j_gene: TRBJ2-7
CDR3nt: TGTGCCAGCAGTTACTATGCAGCTGAAGCTTTCTTT; CDR3aa: CASSYYAAEAFF; d_gene: -; v_gene: TRBV6-6; abundance: -; j_gene: TRBJ1-1
CDR3nt: TGTGCCAGCAGCTCCGTTCTTACCTACGAGCAGTACTTC; CDR3aa: CASSSVLTYEQYF; d_gene: -; v_gene: TRBV11-2; abundance: -; j_gene: TRBJ2-7
CDR3nt: TGTGCCAGCAGTGAAGGGGGGGCGGAGGAGACCCAGTACTTC; CDR3aa: CASSEGGAEETQYF; d_gene: -; v_gene: TRBV2; abundance: -; j_gene: TRBJ2-5
CDR3nt: TGTGCCAGCAGACCCACCCCGGGGGAAAAACTGTTTTTT; CDR3aa: CASRPTPGEKLFF; d_gene: -; v_gene: TRBV27; abundance: -; j_gene: TRBJ1-4
CDR3nt: TGTGCCAGCAGTGAAGGGACAGGGTGGTCTGGGTACACCGGGGAGCTGTTTTTT; CDR3aa: CASSEGTGWSGYTGELFF; d_gene: TRBD1; v_gene: TRBV2; abundance: -; j_gene: TRBJ2-2
CDR3nt: TGCGCCAGCAGCCTGGGACAGTGGCAGGGTGGTGAAAAACTGTTTTTT; CDR3aa: CASSLGQWQGGEKLFF; d_gene: TRBD1; v_gene: TRBV4-3; abundance: -; j_gene: TRBJ1-4
CDR3nt: TGTGCCAGCCTGGACAGCGTCTATGGCTACACCTTC; CDR3aa: CASLDSVYGYTF; d_gene: -; v_gene: TRBV27; abundance: large; j_gene: TRBJ1-2
CDR3nt: TGCAGCGTTGAAGGGAAACTAAGGAATGAGCAGTTCTTC; CDR3aa: CSVEGKLRNEQFF; d_gene: -; v_gene: TRBV29-1; abundance: -; j_gene: TRBJ2-1
CDR3nt: TGTGCCAGCAGCTTGCCAGGGAGGGATGAGCAGTTCTTC; CDR3aa: CASSLPGRDEQFF; d_gene: TRBD2; v_gene: TRBV5-8; abundance: -; j_gene: TRBJ2-1
CDR3nt: TGTGCCAGCAGTTACTACGGGACAGGGGGCACTGAAGCTTTCTTT; CDR3aa: CASSYYGTGGTEAFF; d_gene: TRBD1; v_gene: TRBV6-6; abundance: -; j_gene: TRBJ1-1
CDR3nt: TGTGCCAGCAGCCAAGGGGCAGCGCCCTATGGCTACACCTTC; CDR3aa: CASSQGAAPYGYTF; d_gene: -; v_gene: TRBV14; abundance: few; j_gene: TRBJ1-2
CDR3nt: TGTGCCTGGGACGAAGCGGGAACCTACGAGCAGTACTTC; CDR3aa: CAWDEAGTYEQYF; d_gene: TRBD2; v_gene: TRBV30; abundance: -; j_gene: TRBJ2-7
CDR3nt: TGTGCCAGCAGCTTAGAAGGGCCAGGGACCTACGAGCAGTACTTC; CDR3aa: CASSLEGPGTYEQYF; d_gene: -; v_gene: TRBV7-6; abundance: -; j_gene: TRBJ2-7
CDR3nt: TGTGCCAGCAGTGAAGTCCTAGCGGGGGCGGAGCAGTTCTTC; CDR3aa: CASSEVLAGAEQFF; d_gene: TRBD2; v_gene: TRBV6-4; abundance: -; j_gene: TRBJ2-1
CDR3nt: TGTGCCAGCAGCCAAGATGGGGGCAGGTACGAGCAGTACTTC; CDR3aa: CASSQDGGRYEQYF; d_gene: -; v_gene: TRBV4-2; abundance: once; j_gene: TRBJ2-7
CDR3nt: TGTGCCAGCAGTTTCTCCGGTGATGGCTACACCTTC; CDR3aa: CASSFSGDGYTF; d_gene: -; v_gene: TRBV28; abundance: -; j_gene: TRBJ1-2
CDR3nt: TGTGCCAGCAGCTTCCCAACTGTTCAGGAGCAGTACTTC; CDR3aa: CASSFPTVQEQYF; d_gene: -; v_gene: TRBV7-2; abundance: -; j_gene: TRBJ2-7
CDR3nt: TGTGCCAGTAGTATTGGTGGCTACGAGCAGTACTTC; CDR3aa: CASSIGGYEQYF; d_gene: -; v_gene: TRBV19; abundance: -; j_gene: TRBJ2-7
CDR3nt: TGTGCCAGCAGCGGAACCGGACAGGGCGGTGGCTACACCTTC; CDR3aa: CASSGTGQGGGYTF; d_gene: TRBD1; v_gene: TRBV9; abundance: few; j_gene: TRBJ1-2
CDR3nt: TGTGCCAGCAGCTTTACAGGGGGGGAGACCCAGTACTTC; CDR3aa: CASSFTGGETQYF; d_gene: TRBD1; v_gene: TRBV28; abundance: -; j_gene: TRBJ2-5
CDR3nt: TGCGCCAGCAGCTTGGCAGGGGGCACCTATGGCTACACCTTC; CDR3aa: CASSLAGGTYGYTF; d_gene: TRBD1; v_gene: TRBV5-1; abundance: -; j_gene: TRBJ1-2
CDR3nt: TGTGCCAGCAGCGTAGCGGGGGGATCCTCCTACGAGCAGTACTTC; CDR3aa: CASSVAGGSSYEQYF; d_gene: TRBD2; v_gene: TRBV9; abundance: -; j_gene: TRBJ2-7
CDR3nt: TGTGCCAGCAGCTTAGGTAGCGGGGTATACAATGAGCAGTTCTTC; CDR3aa: CASSLGSGVYNEQFF; d_gene: TRBD2; v_gene: TRBV7-6; abundance: -; j_gene: TRBJ2-1